These 15 T cell receptor beta chains share one sample of origin, sequenced in a study of blood T cells in healthy people across ages. Through a sample-barcoded 5' primer and a J-beta primer mix, a second PCR was run for roughly 6 to 11 cycles. Each CDR3 protein gets one entry after TCRdb re-called the 5' RACE reads with MiXCR. The sample carries almost 800,000 distinct CDR3 sequences, 58% recorded once. Sequenced: blood. The receptors come from a man aged 25 to 40 in good health.

This clonotype was seen ten or more times. The gene calls are TRBV28 and TRBJ2-7, with 7 bases aligning to TRBD2. The CDR3 is made up of 14 amino acids. V shed 7 bases, J shed 10 bases, and the junction held 16 bases outside the gene matches. Looked up from germline, CDR1 is MDHEN and CDR2 is SYDVKM. The CDR3 loop is CASTYPGLVRTQYF. The CDR3 DNA reads TGTGCCAGCACCTACCCTGGACTAGTCAGGACTCAGTACTTC.

The chain combines TRBV5-5 with TRBJ2-1; 9 bases agree with TRBD2. Germline CDR1 SGHKS, CDR2 YYEKEE (reference sequence). The CDR3 runs to 15 residues. After removal of 2 bases from V and 8 bases from J, the junction contained 8 bases not matched to a gene. The CDR3 protein is CASSLIAGVSHEQFF. CDR3 bases: TGTGCCAGCAGCTTAATAGCGGGAGTTTCGCATGAGCAGTTCTTC.

The gene calls are TRBV15 and TRBJ1-4; 9 bases match TRBD1. Germline loops: CDR1 LNHNV, CDR2 YYDKDF (reference sequence). Trimming at V came to 4 bases and at J to 7 bases, leaving 7 bases not matched to a gene. This CDR3 is 15 amino acids long. The CDR3 is CATSIGQGSSEKLFF. CDR3 nucleotides: TGTGCCACCAGCATCGGACAGGGGAGTAGTGAAAAACTGTTTTTT.

V gene TRBV2 combines with J gene TRBJ1-2, with 8 positions matching TRBD1. This CDR3 has 17 amino acids. The germline V gene has CDR1 SNHLY and CDR2 FYNNEI. Trimming at V came to 11 bases and at J to 0 bases, leaving 17 bases not matched to a gene. CDR3 protein: CACPHRDRKQANYGYTF. CDR3 nucleotides: TGTGCCTGCCCTCACCGGGACAGGAAACAAGCTAACTATGGCTACACCTTC.

J is TRBJ2-3 and V is TRBV5-1, with D hard to call. This CDR3 region has 16 residues. CDR1 and CDR2 (germline): SGHRS, YFSETQ. Trimming removed 1 base at V and 1 base at J, with 13 bases between. For the CDR3, the DNA is TGCGCCAGCAGCTTGAACCTCCTTATCGGCACAGATACGCAGTATTTT. Translation: CASSLNLLIGTDTQYF. The full variable domain, its missing parts supplied by reference TRBV5-1 and TRBJ2-3, is KAGVTQTPRYLIKTRGQQVTLSCSPISGHRSVSWYQQTPGQGLQFLFEYFSETQRNKGNFPGRFSGRQFSNSRSEMNVSTLELGDSALYLCASSLNLLIGTDTQYFGPGTRLTVL.

This sequence joins TRBV6-2 or TRBV6-3 and TRBJ1-1; D gene ambiguous. V was trimmed by 5 bases and J by 5 bases, leaving 15 bases between them. The germline gives CDR1 MNHEY, CDR2 SVGEGT. CDR3 length: 14 residues. The CDR3 DNA is TGTGCCAGCAGTGACACGGGTAAGAGGACTGAAGCTTTCTTT. Translation: CASSDTGKRTEAFF.

The CDR3: CASSYTGQGFDEQFF. CDR3 nucleotide sequence: TGTGCCAGCAGTTACACGGGACAGGGTTTCGATGAGCAGTTCTTC. The genes are TRBV6-6 and TRBJ2-1, with 9 bases identical to TRBD1. The CDR3 runs to 15 residues. Germline V gene data show CDR1 as MNHNY and CDR2 as SVGAGI (reference sequence). Losses at the gene ends were 2 bases for V and 8 bases for J; bases not matched to a gene: 7.

This clonotype has just a few counts. The chain combines TRBV29-1 with TRBJ2-5, with TRBD2 as a possible D gene (6 bases). There are 12 residues in the CDR3. Per the germline V gene, CDR1 is SQVTM and CDR2 is ANQGSEA. CDR3 DNA: TGCAGTCTCGGGGGTCACCAAGAGACCCAGTACTTC. This gives the protein CSLGGHQETQYF.

This sequence joins TRBV9 and TRBJ2-7; a weak D match, TRBD2 (5 bases). The CDR3 is made up of 16 amino acids. The germline gives CDR1 SGDLS, CDR2 YYNGEE. Between the trimmed V and J ends, which lost 3 bases and 0 bases, there was a span of 16 bases. The CDR3 is CASSGHSGRNSYEQYF. DNA for the CDR3: TGTGCCAGCAGCGGTCACAGCGGACGGAACTCCTACGAGCAGTACTTC.

The CDR3 is CATSDPLDSYGYTF. The CDR3 DNA reads TGTGCCACCAGTGATCCCCTGGACAGCTATGGCTACACCTTC. The V gene is TRBV24-1, the J gene TRBJ1-2, with D tentatively TRBD1 (6 bases). The germline V gene has CDR1 KGHDR and CDR2 SFDVKD. The V and J ends lost 3 bases and 4 bases respectively, with 11 bases between them. CDR3 size: 14 residues.

This rearrangement joins TRBV7-2 to TRBJ2-3, with 10 bases that match TRBD2. V shed 2 bases and J 1 base; nucleotides not matched to a gene: 3. Germline assignment: CDR1 SGHTA and CDR2 FQGNSA. CDR3 length: 16 residues. CDR3 nucleotide sequence: TGTGCCAGCAGCTTACCTACTAGCGGGGGCACAGATACGCAGTATTTT. This sequence encodes CASSLPTSGGTDTQYF.

This clonotype was picked up a small number of times. The chain is built from TRBV10-3 and TRBJ2-5; D could derive from TRBD1 or TRBD2 (6 bases each). Germline V gene data show CDR1 as ENHRY and CDR2 as SYGVKD. The CDR3 covers 16 residues. V was pared by 2 bases and J by 3 bases, with 16 bases between. CDR3 region: CAISEGGGGLEETQYF. DNA of the CDR3: TGTGCCATCAGTGAGGGAGGGGGAGGTCTTGAAGAGACCCAGTACTTC.

The chain couples TRBV6-1 to TRBJ2-5; D may be TRBD1 (6 bases). This CDR3 region has 15 residues. Germline V gives CDR1 MNHNS, CDR2 SASEGT. V gave up 0 bases and J gave up 13 bases, with 21 bases separating them. CDR3 DNA sequence: TGTGCCAGCAGTGAAGCGCCCAGGGGAGACCGTCTTCCGTACTTC. It is translated as CASSEAPRGDRLPYF.

This clonotype was seen more than once but under ten times. This rearrangement joins TRBV5-1 to TRBJ1-1, with 7 nucleotides matching TRBD1. The germline V gene has CDR1 SGHRS and CDR2 YFSETQ. V lost 0 bases to trimming and J lost 1 base; unmatched junction nucleotides: 9. The CDR3 is 17 residues long. Here the CDR3 DNA reads TGCGCCAGCAGCTTGGACCGGACAGGTTTTGCGAACACTGAAGCTTTCTTT. This encodes CASSLDRTGFANTEAFF.

The chain links TRBV7-2 to TRBJ2-3; a possible D gene is TRBD2 (6 bases). With 0 bases removed from V and 6 bases from J, the gap between germline ends came to 13 bases. The CDR3 runs 15 residues. The germline V gene has CDR1 SGHTA and CDR2 FQGNSA. The CDR3 sequence: CASSLAGLPRDTQYF. The CDR3 DNA reads TGTGCCAGCAGCTTAGCAGGACTACCTCGGGATACGCAGTATTTT.